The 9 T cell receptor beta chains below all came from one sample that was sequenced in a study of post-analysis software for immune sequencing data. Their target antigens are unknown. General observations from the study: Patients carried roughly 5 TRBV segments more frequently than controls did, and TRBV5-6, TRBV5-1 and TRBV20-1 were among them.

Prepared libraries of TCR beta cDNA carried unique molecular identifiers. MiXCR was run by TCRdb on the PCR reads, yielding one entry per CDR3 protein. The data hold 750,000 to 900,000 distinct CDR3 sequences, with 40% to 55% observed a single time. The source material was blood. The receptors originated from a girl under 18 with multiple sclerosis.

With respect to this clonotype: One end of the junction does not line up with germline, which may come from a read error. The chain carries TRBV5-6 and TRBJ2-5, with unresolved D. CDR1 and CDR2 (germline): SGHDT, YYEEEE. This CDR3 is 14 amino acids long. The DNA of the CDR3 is TGTGCCAGCAGCTTGATAATGGCCCAAGAGGCCCAGTACTTC. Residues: CASSLIMAQEAQYF. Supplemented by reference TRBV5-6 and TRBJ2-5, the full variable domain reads DAGVTQSPTHLIKTRGQQVTLRCSPKSGHDTVSWYQQALGQGPQFIFQYYEEEERQRGNFPDRFSGHQFPNYSSELNVNALLLGDSALYLCASSLIMAQEAQYFGPGTRLLVL.

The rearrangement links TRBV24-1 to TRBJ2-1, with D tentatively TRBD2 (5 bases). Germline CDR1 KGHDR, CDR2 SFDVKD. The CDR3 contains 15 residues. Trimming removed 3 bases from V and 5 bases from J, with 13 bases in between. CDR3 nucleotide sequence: TGTGCCACCAGTGATCCCCTCCAACTAGACAATGAGCAGTTCTTC. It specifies CATSDPLQLDNEQFF.

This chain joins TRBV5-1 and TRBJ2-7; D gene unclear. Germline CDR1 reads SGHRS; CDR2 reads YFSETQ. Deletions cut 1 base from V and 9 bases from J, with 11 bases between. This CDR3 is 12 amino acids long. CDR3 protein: CASSLPDPSQYF. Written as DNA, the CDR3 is TGCGCCAGCAGCTTGCCGGACCCTTCGCAGTACTTC.

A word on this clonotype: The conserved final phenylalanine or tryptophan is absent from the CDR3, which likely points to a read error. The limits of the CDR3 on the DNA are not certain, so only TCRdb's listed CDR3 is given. The CDR3 region is CATSLVAGEGEYI. The chain employs TRBV15 and TRBJ2-7; the table's TRBD1 call for D was not verified on the DNA. Germline-derived CDR1 and CDR2 are LNHNV and YYDKDF (reference sequence). The CDR3 length equals 13 residues, ends included.

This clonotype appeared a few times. Here the CDR3 reads CSVPLDRRSGYTF. CDR3 nucleotides: TGCAGTGTCCCTCTCGACCGTCGTAGTGGCTACACCTTC. The V gene is TRBV20-1, the J gene TRBJ1-2; D not resolved. There are 13 residues in the CDR3. Germline CDR1 reads DFQATT; CDR2 reads SNEGSKA (reference sequence). V dropped 7 bases and J dropped 7 bases, with 19 bases sitting between them.

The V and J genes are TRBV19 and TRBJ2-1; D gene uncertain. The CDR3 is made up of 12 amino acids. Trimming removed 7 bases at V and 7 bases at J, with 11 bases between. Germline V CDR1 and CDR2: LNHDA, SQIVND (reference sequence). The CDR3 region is CASIGQRNEQFF. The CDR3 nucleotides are TGTGCCAGTATAGGCCAACGTAATGAGCAGTTCTTC.

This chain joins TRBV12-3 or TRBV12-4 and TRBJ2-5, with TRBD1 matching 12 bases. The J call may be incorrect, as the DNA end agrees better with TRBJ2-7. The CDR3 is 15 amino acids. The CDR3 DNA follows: TGTGCCAGCAGTTACCGCCGGGACAGGGGGCACGAGCAGTACTTC. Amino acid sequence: CASSYRRDRGHEQYF.

Written as DNA, the CDR3 is TGTGCCAGCAGGGAGGACACAGATACGCAGTATTTT. Translated: CASREDTDTQYF. V usage is TRBV28 and J usage is TRBJ2-3, with D maybe TRBD2 (5 bases). Trimming removed 6 bases at V and 2 bases at J, with 6 bases between. The CDR3 spans 12 residues. Germline V CDR1 and CDR2: MDHEN, SYDVKM.

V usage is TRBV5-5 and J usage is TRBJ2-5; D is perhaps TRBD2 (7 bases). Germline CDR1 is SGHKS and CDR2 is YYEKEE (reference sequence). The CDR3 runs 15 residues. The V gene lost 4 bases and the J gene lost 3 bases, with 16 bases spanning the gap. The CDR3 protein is CASSPGGDLEETQYF. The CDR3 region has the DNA TGTGCCAGCAGCCCGGGGGGCGACCTAGAAGAGACCCAGTACTTC.